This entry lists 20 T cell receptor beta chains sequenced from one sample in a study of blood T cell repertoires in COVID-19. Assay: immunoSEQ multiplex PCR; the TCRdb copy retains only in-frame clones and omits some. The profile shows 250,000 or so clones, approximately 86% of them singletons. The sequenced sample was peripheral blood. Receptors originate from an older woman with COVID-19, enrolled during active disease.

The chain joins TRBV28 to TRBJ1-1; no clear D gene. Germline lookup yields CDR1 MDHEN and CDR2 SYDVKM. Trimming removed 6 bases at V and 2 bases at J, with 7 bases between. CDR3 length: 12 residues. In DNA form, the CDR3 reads TGTGCCAGCAGACCCTACAACACTGAAGCTTTCTTT. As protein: CASRPYNTEAFF.

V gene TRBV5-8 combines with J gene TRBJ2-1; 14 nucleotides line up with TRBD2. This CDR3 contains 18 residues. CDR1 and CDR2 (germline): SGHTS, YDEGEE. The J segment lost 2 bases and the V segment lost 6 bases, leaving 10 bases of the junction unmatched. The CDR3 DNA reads TGTGCCAGCACCAAGGGACTAGCGGGAGAGGTGCCCTACAATGAGCAGTTCTTC. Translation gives CASTKGLAGEVPYNEQFF.

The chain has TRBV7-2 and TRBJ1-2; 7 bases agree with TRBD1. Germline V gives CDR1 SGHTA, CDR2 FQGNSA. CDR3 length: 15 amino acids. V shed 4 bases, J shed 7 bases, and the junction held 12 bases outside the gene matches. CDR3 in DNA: TGTGCCAGCAGCTCCCGGACAGGAACTATCTCTGGCTACACCTTC. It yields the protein CASSSRTGTISGYTF.

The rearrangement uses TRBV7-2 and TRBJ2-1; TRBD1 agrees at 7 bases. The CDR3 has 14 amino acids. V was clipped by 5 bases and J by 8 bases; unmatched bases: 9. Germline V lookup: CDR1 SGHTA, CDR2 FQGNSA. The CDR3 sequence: CASSLGYRGDEQFF. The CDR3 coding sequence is TGTGCCAGCAGCCTGGGGTACAGGGGCGATGAGCAGTTCTTC.

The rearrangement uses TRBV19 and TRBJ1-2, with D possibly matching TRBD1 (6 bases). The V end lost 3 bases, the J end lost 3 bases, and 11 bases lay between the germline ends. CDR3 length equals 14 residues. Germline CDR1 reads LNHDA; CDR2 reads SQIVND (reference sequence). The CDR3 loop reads CASSINQGYYGYTF. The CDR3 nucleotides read TGTGCCAGTAGTATCAACCAGGGGTACTATGGCTACACCTTC.

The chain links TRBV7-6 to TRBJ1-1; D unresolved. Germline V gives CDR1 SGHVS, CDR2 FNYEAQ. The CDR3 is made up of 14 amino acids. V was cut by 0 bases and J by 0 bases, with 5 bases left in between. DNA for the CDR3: TGTGCCAGCAGCTTAGCTGGCCTGAACACTGAAGCTTTCTTT. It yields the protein CASSLAGLNTEAFF.

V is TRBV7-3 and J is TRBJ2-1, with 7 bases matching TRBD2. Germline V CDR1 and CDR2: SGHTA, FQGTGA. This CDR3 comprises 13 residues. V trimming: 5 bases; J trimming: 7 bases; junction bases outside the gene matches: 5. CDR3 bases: TGTGCCAGCAGCCGGACTAGTAAAAATGAGCAGTTCTTC. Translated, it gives CASSRTSKNEQFF.

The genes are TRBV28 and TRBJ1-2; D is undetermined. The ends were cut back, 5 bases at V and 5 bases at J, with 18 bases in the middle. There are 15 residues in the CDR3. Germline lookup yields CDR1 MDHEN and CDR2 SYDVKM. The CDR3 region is CASSPGGAARYGYTF. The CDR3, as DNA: TGTGCCAGCAGTCCGGGTGGAGCAGCTAGGTATGGCTACACCTTC.

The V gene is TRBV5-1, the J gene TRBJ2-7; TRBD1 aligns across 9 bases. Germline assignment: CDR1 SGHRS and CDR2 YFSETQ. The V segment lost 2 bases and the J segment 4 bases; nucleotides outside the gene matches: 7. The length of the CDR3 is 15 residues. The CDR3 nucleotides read TGCGCCAGCAGCTTCAGGGACAGGGACGAGTACGAGCAGTACTTC. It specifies CASSFRDRDEYEQYF. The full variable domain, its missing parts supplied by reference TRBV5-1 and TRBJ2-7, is KAGVTQTPRYLIKTRGQQVTLSCSPISGHRSVSWYQQTPGQGLQFLFEYFSETQRNKGNFPGRFSGRQFSNSRSEMNVSTLELGDSALYLCASSFRDRDEYEQYFGPGTRLTVT.

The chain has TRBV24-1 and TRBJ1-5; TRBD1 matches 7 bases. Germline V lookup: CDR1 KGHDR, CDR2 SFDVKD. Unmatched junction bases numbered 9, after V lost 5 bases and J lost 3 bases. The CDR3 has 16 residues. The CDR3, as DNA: TGTGCCACCAGTGGCCCGACAGGGACAGACAATCAGCCCCAGCATTTT. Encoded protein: CATSGPTGTDNQPQHF.

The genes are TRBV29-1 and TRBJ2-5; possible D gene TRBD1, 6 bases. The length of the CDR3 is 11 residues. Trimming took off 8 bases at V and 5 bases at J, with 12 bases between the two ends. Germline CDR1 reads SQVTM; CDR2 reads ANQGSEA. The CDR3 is CSSWGQETQYF. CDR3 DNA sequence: TGCAGCTCCTGGGGGCAGGAGACCCAGTACTTC.

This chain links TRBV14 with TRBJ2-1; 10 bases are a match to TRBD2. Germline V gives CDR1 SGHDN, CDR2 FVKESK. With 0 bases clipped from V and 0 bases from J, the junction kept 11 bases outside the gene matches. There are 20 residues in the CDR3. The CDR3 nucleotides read TGTGCCAGCAGCCAAGATATATGGCTAGCGGGGGCCAGCTCCTACAATGAGCAGTTCTTC. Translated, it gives CASSQDIWLAGASSYNEQFF.

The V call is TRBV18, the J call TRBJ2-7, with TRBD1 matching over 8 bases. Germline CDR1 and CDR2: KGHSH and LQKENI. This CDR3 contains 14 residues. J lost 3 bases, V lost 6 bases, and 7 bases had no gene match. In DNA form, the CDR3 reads TGTGCCAGCTCGGAAAGGACAGGGTACTACGAGCAGTACTTC. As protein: CASSERTGYYEQYF.

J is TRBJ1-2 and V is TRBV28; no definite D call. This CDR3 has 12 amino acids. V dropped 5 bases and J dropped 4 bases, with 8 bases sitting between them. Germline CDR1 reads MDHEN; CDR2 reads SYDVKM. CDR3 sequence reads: CASSTGLYGYTF. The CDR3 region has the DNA TGTGCCAGCAGTACCGGTCTCTATGGCTACACCTTC.

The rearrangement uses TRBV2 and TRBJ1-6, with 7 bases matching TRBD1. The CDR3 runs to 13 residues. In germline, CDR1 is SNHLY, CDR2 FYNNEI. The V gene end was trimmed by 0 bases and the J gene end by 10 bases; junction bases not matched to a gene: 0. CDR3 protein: CASSEARGSPLHF. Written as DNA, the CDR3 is TGTGCCAGCAGTGAAGCCAGGGGGTCACCCCTCCACTTT.

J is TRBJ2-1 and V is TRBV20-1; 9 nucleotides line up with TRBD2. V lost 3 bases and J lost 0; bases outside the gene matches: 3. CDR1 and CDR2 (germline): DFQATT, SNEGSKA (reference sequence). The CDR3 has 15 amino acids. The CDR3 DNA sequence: TGCAGTGCTAGTGTGGGACTAGCCTCCTACAATGAGCAGTTCTTC. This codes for CSASVGLASYNEQFF.

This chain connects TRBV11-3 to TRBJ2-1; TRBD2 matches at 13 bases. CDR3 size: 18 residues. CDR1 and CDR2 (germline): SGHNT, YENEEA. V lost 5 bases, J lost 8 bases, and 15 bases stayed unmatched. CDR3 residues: CASSLGTSGMVTADEQFF. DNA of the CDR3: TGTGCCAGCAGCCTAGGGACTAGCGGGATGGTAACAGCAGATGAGCAGTTCTTC.

The CDR3 sequence: CASSSWGFSYEQYF. The CDR3, as DNA: TGCGCCAGCAGCTCCTGGGGCTTCTCCTACGAGCAGTACTTC. The chain recombines TRBV5-1 with TRBJ2-7, with D tentatively TRBD1 (5 bases). The V and J ends lost 3 bases and 0 bases respectively, with 10 bases between them. Per the germline V gene, CDR1 is SGHRS and CDR2 is YFSETQ. This CDR3 is built from 14 residues.

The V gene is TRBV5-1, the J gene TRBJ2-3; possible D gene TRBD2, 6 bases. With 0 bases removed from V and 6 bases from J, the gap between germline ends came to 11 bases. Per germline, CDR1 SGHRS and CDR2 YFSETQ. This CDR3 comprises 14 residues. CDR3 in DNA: TGCGCCAGCAGCTTGGAGTCTGCGGGGGATACGCAGTATTTT. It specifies CASSLESAGDTQYF.

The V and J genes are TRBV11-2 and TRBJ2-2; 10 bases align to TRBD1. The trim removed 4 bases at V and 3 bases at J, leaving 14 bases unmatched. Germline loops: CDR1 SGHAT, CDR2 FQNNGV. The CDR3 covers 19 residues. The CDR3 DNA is TGTGCCAGCAGCTCCGGACCCGGGACAGGGGCCTTCTACACCGGGGAGCTGTTTTTT. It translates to CASSSGPGTGAFYTGELFF.